The source of this T cell receptor (beta chain) is a study of T cell responses to AZD1222 COVID-19 vaccine. Trimming took 3 bases from V and 10 from J, leaving 13 bases between them. This CDR3 contains 13 residues. Germline V CDR1 and CDR2: SEHNR, FQNEAQ (reference sequence). The method was immunoSEQ multiplex PCR; TCRdb's version includes in-frame clones alone and lacks a portion of them. The data contain roughly 98,000 clones, approximately 84% of them singletons. This sequence was found in an adult who received the AZD1222 COVID-19 vaccine. The input for sequencing was peripheral blood, taken 28 days after the second AZD1222 dose. The V gene is TRBV7-9, the J gene TRBJ2-1; D gene unclear. The CDR3, as DNA: TGTGCCAGCAGCTTTAGCCGGGCCGGGGAGCAGTTCTTC. The encoded protein is CASSFSRAGEQFF.